The sequence of this T cell receptor beta chain was determined in a study of Graves' ophthalmopathy and Graves' hyperthyroidism. The TCR beta CDR3 regions underwent amplification from RNA transcripts. The workflow started with a first-round RT-PCR run with HTBI primers and then moved on to a second-round multiplex PCR. TCRdb reanalysed the multiplex PCR reads using MiXCR and keeps one entry per CDR3 protein. The sample contains 400,000 to 450,000 distinct CDR3 sequences, roughly 21% of which appear only once. The stable label applied to hyperthyroidism with no ophthalmopathy within 18 months of follow-up. No donor had other autoimmune disease, uncontrolled infection, pregnancy or lactation. This clonotype showed up many times. Its matching antigen is unknown. Study-level points and caveats: Ophthalmopathy progression predictions by the model showed 72.22% specificity and 60% to 71% sensitivity.

The specimen was peripheral blood. This TCR was recovered from a woman younger than 30 with stable Graves' hyperthyroidism.

Written as DNA, the CDR3 is TGTGCCAGTTTGTCCTGGGGACAGTACAGGAACACCATATATTTT. It yields the protein CASLSWGQYRNTIYF. The gene calls are TRBV12-3 or TRBV12-4 and TRBJ1-3, with 7 bases matching TRBD1. V trimming: 9 bases; J trimming: 7 bases; junction bases outside the gene matches: 15. The CDR3 covers 15 residues.